The 5 T cell receptor beta chains in this list originate from one sample, sequenced in a study of CD8+ T cells in alopecia areata. Reverse transcribed after extraction, RNA yielded cDNA as the sequencing template. Method: immunoSEQ multiplex PCR; TCRdb's copy keeps in-frame clones and lacks some. The table has about 210,000 clones, approximately 65% seen once. Described treatment: oral pan-JAK inhibitor, 5-10 mg twice daily. Sequenced material: CD4+ T cells sorted from blood, taken at week 44, from a patient treated with tofacitinib. Every receptor here comes from a human donor with alopecia areata.

CDR3 protein: CASGLWHQRTDTQYF. The CDR3 coding sequence is TGTGCTAGTGGTTTGTGGCACCAACGCACAGATACGCAGTATTTT. This chain links TRBV12-5 with TRBJ2-3; D not resolved. Germline V gene data show CDR1 as LGHNT and CDR2 as FRNRAP. This CDR3 contains 15 residues. Trimming removed 2 bases from V and 1 base from J, with 10 bases in between.

Only a few counts were recorded for this clone. The chain couples TRBV4-3 to TRBJ1-6; tentatively, D is TRBD1 (6 bases). The CDR3 runs 15 residues. Germline V lookup: CDR1 LGHNA, CDR2 YSLEER. Trimming took off 0 bases at V and 10 bases at J, with 13 bases between the two ends. The CDR3 loop reads CASSQDRGGHSPLHF. In nucleotides, the CDR3 is TGCGCCAGCAGCCAAGATCGGGGGGGGCACTCACCCCTCCACTTT.

The chain recombines TRBV27 with TRBJ2-7, with TRBD1 identical over 9 bases. The germline gives CDR1 MNHEY, CDR2 SMNVEV (reference sequence). CDR3 length equals 15 residues. V gave up 2 bases and J gave up 4 bases; unmatched junction bases: 6. Here the CDR3 reads CASSLAGTGYYEQYF. In DNA, the CDR3 is TGTGCCAGCAGTTTAGCCGGGACAGGGTATTACGAGCAGTACTTC.

The V call is TRBV7-9, the J call TRBJ2-3; weak D call: TRBD1 (6 bases). The CDR3 consists of 16 residues. Trimming pared 5 bases from V and 2 bases from J, leaving 17 bases between. Germline V CDR1 and CDR2: SEHNR, FQNEAQ (reference sequence). CDR3 in amino acids: CASSLGTGILTDTQYF. The CDR3 nucleotides read TGTGCCAGCAGCCTAGGCACAGGGATCCTCACAGATACGCAGTATTTT. Filled out from reference TRBV7-9 and TRBJ2-3, the complete variable domain reads DTGVSQNPRHKITKRGQNVTFRCDPISEHNRLYWYRQTLGQGPEFLTYFQNEAQLEKSRLLSDRFSAERPKGSFSTLEIQRTEQGDSAMYLCASSLGTGILTDTQYFGPGTRLTVL.

This rearrangement joins TRBV29-1 to TRBJ2-2, with 7 positions matching TRBD2. The CDR3 extends over 15 amino acids. In germline, CDR1 is SQVTM, CDR2 ANQGSEA. J lost 3 bases, V lost 4 bases, and 8 bases had no gene match. The CDR3 is CSVAGTGRDTGELFF. As DNA, the CDR3 is TGCAGCGTTGCTGGCACGGGGAGGGACACCGGGGAGCTGTTTTTT.